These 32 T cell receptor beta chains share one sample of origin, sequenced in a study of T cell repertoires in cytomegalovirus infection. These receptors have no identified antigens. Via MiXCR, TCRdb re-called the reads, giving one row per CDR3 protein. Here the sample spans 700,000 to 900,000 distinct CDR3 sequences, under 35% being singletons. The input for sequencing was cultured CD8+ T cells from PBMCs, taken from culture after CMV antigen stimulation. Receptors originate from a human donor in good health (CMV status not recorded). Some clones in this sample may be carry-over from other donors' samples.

CDR3 DNA sequence: TGTGCCAGCATAGGAGAGGGGAGAGTTTCCGAGGATGGCTACACCTTC. Amino acids: CASIGEGRVSEDGYTF. V gene TRBV2 combines with J gene TRBJ1-2, with D possibly being TRBD1 (5 bases). Germline V lookup: CDR1 SNHLY, CDR2 FYNNEI. The germline V and J ends were trimmed by 7 bases and 6 bases, with 24 bases remaining between them. The CDR3 covers 16 residues.

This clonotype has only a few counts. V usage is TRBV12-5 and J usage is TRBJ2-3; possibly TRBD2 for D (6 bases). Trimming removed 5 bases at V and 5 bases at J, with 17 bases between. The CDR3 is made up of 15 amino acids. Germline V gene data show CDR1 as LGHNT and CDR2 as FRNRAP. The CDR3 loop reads CASGTPLRRGDTQYF. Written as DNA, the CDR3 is TGTGCTAGTGGTACCCCGCTTCGGAGGGGAGATACGCAGTATTTT. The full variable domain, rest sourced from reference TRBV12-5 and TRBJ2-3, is DARVTQTPRHKVTEMGQEVTMRCQPILGHNTVFWYRQTMMQGLELLAYFRNRAPLDDSGMPKDRFSAEMPDATLATLKIQPSEPRDSAVYFCASGTPLRRGDTQYFGPGTRLTVL.

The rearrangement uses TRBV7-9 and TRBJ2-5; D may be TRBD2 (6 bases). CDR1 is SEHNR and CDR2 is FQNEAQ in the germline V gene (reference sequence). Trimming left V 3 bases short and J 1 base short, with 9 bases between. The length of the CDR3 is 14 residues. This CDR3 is CASSFGGTQETQYF. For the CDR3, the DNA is TGTGCCAGCAGCTTTGGGGGGACCCAAGAGACCCAGTACTTC.

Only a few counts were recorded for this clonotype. In DNA form, the CDR3 reads TGTGCCAGCATTTCGGACAGCGGCGGCAACACCATATATTTT. Amino acid sequence: CASISDSGGNTIYF. The chain joins TRBV12-3 or TRBV12-4 to TRBJ1-3; possible D gene TRBD1, 6 bases. The CDR3 contains 14 residues. V gave up 7 bases and J gave up 7 bases, with 17 bases separating them.

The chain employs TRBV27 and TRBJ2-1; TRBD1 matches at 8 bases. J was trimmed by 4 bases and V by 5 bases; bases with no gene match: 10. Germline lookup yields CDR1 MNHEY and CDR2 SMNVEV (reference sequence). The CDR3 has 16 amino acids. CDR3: CASSPVTGDFYNEQFF. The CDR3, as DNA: TGTGCCAGCAGTCCGGTGACAGGGGATTTTTACAATGAGCAGTTCTTC.

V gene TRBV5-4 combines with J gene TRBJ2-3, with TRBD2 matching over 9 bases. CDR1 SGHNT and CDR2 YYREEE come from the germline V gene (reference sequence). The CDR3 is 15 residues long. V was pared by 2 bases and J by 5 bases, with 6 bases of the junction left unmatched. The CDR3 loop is CASSFGGGALDTQYF. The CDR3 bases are TGTGCCAGCAGCTTTGGCGGGGGGGCGTTAGATACGCAGTATTTT.

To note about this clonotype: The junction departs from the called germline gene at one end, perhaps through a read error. In nucleotides, the CDR3 is TGTACCACCAGTGATTTCGGCAGGGGCCCCTACAATGAGCAGTTCTTC. Its translation: CTTSDFGRGPYNEQFF. The chain carries TRBV24-1 and TRBJ2-1, with D possibly TRBD1 on 6 matching bases. This CDR3 has 16 amino acids. Germline-derived CDR1 and CDR2 are KGHDR and SFDVKD.

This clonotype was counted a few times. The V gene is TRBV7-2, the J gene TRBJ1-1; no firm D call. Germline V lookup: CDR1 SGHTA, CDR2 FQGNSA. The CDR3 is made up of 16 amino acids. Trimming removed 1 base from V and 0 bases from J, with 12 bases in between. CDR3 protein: CASSLGPGRVNTEAFF. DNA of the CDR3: TGTGCCAGCAGCTTAGGTCCGGGGAGGGTGAACACTGAAGCTTTCTTT.

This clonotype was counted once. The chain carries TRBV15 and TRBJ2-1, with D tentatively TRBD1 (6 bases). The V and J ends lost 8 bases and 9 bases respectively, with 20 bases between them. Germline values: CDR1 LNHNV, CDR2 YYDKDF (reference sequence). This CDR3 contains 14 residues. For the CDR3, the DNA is TGTGCCACCGGAACGGCAGGGTTGGGGGCTGAGCAGTTCTTC. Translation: CATGTAGLGAEQFF.

The CDR3, as DNA: TGTGCCAGCAGTGACCATCGGGGGAGCACAGATACGCAGTATTTT. It encodes CASSDHRGSTDTQYF. The chain employs TRBV6-4 and TRBJ2-3; D is possibly TRBD2 (6 bases). Trimming removed 2 bases from V and 0 bases from J, with 9 bases in between. This CDR3 has 15 residues. Germline V gene data show CDR1 as MRHNA and CDR2 as SNTAGT.

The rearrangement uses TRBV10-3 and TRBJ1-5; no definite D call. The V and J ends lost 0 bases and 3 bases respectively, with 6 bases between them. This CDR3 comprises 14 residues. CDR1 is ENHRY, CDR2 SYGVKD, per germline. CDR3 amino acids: CAISESTANQPQHF. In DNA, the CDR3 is TGTGCCATCAGTGAGTCAACAGCCAATCAGCCCCAGCATTTT.

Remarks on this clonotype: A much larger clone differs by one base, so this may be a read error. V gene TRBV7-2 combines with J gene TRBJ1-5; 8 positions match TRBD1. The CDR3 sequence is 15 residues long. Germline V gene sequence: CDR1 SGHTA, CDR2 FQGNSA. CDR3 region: CASSTGTGSNQPQRF. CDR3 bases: TGTGCCAGCAGCACGGGGACAGGTAGCAATCAGCCCCAGCGTTTT.

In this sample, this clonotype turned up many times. CDR3 protein: CASSLVPQNSPLHF. As DNA, the CDR3 is TGTGCCAGCAGCCTAGTTCCCCAGAATTCACCCCTCCACTTT. This chain joins TRBV7-2 and TRBJ1-6; no firm D call. The V gene lost 5 bases and the J gene lost 7 bases, with 12 bases spanning the gap. The length of the CDR3 is 14 residues. CDR1 is SGHTA, CDR2 FQGNSA, per germline.

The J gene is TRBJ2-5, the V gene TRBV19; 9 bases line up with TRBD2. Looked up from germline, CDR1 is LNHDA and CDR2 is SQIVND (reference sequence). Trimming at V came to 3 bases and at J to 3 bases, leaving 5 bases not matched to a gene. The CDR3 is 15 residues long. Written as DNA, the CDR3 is TGTGCCAGTAGTATCGACCCTAGCGGGAAAGAGACCCAGTACTTC. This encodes CASSIDPSGKETQYF.

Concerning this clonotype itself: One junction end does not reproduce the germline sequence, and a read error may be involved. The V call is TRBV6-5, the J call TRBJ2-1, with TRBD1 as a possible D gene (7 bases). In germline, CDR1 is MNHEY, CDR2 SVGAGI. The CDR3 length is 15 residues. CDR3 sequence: CPSSSGGSSYNEQFF. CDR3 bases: TGTCCCAGCAGCTCAGGGGGGAGCTCCTACAATGAGCAGTTCTTC.

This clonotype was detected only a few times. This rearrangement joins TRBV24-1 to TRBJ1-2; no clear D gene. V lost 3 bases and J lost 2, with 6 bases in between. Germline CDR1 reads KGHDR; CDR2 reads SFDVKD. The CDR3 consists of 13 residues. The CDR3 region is CATSDEENYGYTF. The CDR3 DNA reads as TGTGCCACCAGTGATGAGGAAAACTATGGCTACACCTTC.

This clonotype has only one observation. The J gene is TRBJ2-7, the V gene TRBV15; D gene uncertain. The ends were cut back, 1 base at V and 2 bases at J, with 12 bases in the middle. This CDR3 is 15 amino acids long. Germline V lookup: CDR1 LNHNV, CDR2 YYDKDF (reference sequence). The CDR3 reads CATSRVTFGPYEQYF. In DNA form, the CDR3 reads TGTGCCACCAGCAGAGTTACCTTTGGCCCCTACGAGCAGTACTTC.

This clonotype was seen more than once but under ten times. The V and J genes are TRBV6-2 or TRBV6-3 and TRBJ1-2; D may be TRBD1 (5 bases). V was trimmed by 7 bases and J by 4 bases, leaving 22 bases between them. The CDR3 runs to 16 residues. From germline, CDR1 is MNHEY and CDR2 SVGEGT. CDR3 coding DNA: TGTGCCAGCACCAAACCCGGGGAGGGGTTGATCTATGGCTACACCTTC. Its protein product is CASTKPGEGLIYGYTF.

The CDR3 sequence: CASRSDREENSPLHF. In nucleotides, the CDR3 is TGTGCCAGCAGGTCCGACAGGGAAGAAAATTCACCCCTCCACTTT. The chain combines TRBV12-3 or TRBV12-4 with TRBJ1-6, with 7 bases identical to TRBD1. The V segment lost 6 bases and the J segment 7 bases; nucleotides outside the gene matches: 9. The CDR3 spans 15 residues.

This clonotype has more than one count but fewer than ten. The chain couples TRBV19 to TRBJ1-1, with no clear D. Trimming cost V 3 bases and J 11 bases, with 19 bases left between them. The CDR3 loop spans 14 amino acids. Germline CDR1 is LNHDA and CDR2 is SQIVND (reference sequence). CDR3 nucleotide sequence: TGTGCCAGTAGTATCGTAGCAGACGCACTGACGGCTTTCTTT. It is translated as CASSIVADALTAFF.

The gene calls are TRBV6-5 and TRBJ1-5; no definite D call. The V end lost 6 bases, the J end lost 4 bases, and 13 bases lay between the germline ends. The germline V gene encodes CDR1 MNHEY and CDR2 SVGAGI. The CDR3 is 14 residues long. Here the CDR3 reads CASRREPSNQPQHF. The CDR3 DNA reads TGTGCCAGCAGGCGGGAGCCCTCGAATCAGCCCCAGCATTTT.

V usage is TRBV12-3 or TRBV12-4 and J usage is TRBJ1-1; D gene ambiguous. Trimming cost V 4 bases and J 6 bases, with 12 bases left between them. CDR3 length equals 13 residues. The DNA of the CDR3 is TGTGCCAGCAGTTATGGCAAAAAAGCTGAAGCTTTCTTT. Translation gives CASSYGKKAEAFF.

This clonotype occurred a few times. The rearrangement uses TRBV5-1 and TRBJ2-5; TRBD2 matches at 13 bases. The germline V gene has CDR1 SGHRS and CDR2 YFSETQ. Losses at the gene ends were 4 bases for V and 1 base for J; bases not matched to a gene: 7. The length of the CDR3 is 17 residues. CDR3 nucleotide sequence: TGCGCCAGCAGCCTCGGGACTAGCGGGGCACTCCAAGAGACCCAGTACTTC. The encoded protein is CASSLGTSGALQETQYF.

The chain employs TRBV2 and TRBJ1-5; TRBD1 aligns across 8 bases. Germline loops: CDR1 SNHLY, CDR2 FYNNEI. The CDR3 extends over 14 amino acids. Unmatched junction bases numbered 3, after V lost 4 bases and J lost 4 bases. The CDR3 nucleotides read TGTGCCAGCAGTGCTCAGGGGGCGAATCAGCCCCAGCATTTT. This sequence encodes CASSAQGANQPQHF.

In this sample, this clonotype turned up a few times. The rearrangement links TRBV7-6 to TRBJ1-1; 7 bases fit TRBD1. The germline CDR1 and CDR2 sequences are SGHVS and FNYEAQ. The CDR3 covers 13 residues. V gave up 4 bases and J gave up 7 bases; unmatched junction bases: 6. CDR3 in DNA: TGTGCCAGCAGCTCAGGGGGTTGGGGTGAAGCTTTCTTT. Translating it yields CASSSGGWGEAFF.

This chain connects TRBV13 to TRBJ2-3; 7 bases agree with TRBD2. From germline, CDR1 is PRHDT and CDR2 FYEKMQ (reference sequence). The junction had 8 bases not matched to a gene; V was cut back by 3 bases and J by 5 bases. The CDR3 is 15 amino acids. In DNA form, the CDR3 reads TGTGCCAGCAGCTTCCGGGGGGAGGATAAAGATACGCAGTATTTT. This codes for CASSFRGEDKDTQYF. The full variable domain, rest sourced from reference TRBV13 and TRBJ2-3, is AAGVIQSPRHLIKEKRETATLKCYPIPRHDTVYWYQQGPGQDPQFLISFYEKMQSDKGSIPDRFSAQQFSDYHSELNMSSLELGDSALYFCASSFRGEDKDTQYFGPGTRLTVL.

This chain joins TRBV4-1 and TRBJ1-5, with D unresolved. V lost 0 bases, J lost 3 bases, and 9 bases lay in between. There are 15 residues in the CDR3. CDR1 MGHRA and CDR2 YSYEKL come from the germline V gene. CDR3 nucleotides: TGCGCCAGCAGCCAAGATACCGGGCTCAATCAGCCCCAGCATTTT. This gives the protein CASSQDTGLNQPQHF.

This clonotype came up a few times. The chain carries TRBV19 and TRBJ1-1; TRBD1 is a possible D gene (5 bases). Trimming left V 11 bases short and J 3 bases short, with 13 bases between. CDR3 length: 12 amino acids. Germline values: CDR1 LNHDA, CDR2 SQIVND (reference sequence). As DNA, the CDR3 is TGTGCCTGCGGGAGGGGATACACTGAAGCTTTCTTT. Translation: CACGRGYTEAFF.

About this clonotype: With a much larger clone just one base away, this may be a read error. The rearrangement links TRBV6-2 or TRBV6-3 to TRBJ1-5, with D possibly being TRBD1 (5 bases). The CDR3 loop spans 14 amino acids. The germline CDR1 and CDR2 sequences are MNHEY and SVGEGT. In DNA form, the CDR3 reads TGTGTCAGCAGCGGGGGAGGTAGCAATCAGCCCCAGCATTTT. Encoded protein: CVSSGGGSNQPQHF.

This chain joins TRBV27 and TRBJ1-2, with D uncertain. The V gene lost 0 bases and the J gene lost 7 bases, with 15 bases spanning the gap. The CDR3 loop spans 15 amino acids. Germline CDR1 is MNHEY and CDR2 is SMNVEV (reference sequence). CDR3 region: CASSLSTAAEGGYTF. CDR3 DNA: TGTGCCAGCAGTTTATCCACAGCGGCCGAGGGTGGCTACACCTTC.

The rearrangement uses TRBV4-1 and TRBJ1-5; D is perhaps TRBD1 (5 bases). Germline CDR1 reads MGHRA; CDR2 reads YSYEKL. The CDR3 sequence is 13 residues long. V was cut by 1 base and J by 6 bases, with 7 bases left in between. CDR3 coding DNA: TGCGCCAGCAGCCAAGGGGGGAGTCAGCCCCAGCATTTT. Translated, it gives CASSQGGSQPQHF.

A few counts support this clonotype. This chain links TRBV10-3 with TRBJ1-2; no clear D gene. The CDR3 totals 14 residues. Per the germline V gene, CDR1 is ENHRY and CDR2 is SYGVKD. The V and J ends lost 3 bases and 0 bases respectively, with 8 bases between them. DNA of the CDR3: TGTGCCATCAGTGACACACAAGCTAACTATGGCTACACCTTC. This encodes CAISDTQANYGYTF.